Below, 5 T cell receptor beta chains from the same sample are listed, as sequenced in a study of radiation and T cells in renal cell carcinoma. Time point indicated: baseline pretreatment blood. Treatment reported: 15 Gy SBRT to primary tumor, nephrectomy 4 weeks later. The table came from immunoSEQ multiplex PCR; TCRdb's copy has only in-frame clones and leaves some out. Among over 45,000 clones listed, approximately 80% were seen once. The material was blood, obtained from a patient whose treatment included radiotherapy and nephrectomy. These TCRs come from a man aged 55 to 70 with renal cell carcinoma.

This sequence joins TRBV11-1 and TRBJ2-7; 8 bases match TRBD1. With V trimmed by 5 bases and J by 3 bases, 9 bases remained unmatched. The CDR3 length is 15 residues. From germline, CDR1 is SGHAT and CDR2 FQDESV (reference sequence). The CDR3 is CASSASDRGGYEQYV. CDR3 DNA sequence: TGTGCCAGCAGCGCCTCTGACAGGGGTGGCTACGAGCAGTACGTC.

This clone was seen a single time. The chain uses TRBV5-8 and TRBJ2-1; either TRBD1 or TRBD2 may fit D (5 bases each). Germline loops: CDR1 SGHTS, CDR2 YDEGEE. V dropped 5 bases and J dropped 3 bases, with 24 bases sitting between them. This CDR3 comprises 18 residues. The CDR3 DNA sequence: TGTGCCAGCAGGAGAATGAGTCGCGCCGGGACCGTCTACAATGAGCAGTTCTTC. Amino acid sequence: CASRRMSRAGTVYNEQFF.

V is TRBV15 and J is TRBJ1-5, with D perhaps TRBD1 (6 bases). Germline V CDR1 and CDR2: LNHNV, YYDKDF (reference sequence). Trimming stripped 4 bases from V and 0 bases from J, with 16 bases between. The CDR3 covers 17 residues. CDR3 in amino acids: CATSKIIQGYSNQPQHF. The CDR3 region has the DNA TGTGCCACCAGCAAAATAATACAGGGATATAGCAATCAGCCCCAGCATTTT.

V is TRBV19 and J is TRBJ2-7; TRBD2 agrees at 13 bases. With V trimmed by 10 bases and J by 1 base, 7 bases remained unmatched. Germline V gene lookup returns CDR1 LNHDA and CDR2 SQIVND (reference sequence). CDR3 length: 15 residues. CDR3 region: CATPGTSGNSYEQYV. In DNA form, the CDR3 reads TGTGCCACCCCAGGGACTAGCGGGAATTCCTACGAGCAGTACGTC.

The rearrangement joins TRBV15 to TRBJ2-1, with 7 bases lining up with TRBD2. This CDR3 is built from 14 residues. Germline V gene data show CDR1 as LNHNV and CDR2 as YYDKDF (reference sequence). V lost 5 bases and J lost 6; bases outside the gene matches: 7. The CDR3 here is CATSPNGGSNEQFF. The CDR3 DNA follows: TGTGCCACCAGCCCAAATGGCGGGAGCAATGAGCAGTTCTTC.